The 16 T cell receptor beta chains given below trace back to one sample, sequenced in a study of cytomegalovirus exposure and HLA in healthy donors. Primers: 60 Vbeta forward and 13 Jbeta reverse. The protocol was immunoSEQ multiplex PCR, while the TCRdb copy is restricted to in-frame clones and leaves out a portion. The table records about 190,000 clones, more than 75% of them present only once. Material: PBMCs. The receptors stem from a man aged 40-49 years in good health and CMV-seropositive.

The CDR3 DNA sequence: TGCGCCAGCAGCCAAGTCTGGAGACAGGGAAGCTCCTACGAGCAGTACTTC. Translating it yields CASSQVWRQGSSYEQYF. The genes are TRBV4-1 and TRBJ2-7, with 7 bases that match TRBD1. The CDR3 sequence is 17 residues long. Germline V gives CDR1 MGHRA, CDR2 YSYEKL. V gave up 1 base and J gave up 0 bases; unmatched junction bases: 9.

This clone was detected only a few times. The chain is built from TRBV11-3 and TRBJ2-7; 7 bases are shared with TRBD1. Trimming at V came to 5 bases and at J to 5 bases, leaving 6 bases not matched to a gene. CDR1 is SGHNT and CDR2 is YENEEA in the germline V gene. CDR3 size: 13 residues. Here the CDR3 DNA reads TGTGCCAGCAGCCGCGCAGGGGGTGACGAGCAGTACTTC. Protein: CASSRAGGDEQYF.

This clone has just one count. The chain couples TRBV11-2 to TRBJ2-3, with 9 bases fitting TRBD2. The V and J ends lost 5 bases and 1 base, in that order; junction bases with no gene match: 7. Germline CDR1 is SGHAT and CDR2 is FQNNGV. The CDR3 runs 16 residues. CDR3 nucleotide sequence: TGTGCCAGCAGCCCCGTCGCTAGCGGGGGCACAGATACGCAGTATTTT. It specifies CASSPVASGGTDTQYF.

CDR3 amino acids: CASSEGPSTIFNSPLHF. For the CDR3, the DNA is TGTGCCAGCAGTGAGGGCCCGTCTACGATCTTTAATTCACCCCTCCACTTT. This sequence joins TRBV6-1 and TRBJ1-6; D gene unclear. The CDR3 has 17 amino acids. V lost 3 bases and J 6 bases, leaving 18 bases between the germline ends. Germline lookup yields CDR1 MNHNS and CDR2 SASEGT.

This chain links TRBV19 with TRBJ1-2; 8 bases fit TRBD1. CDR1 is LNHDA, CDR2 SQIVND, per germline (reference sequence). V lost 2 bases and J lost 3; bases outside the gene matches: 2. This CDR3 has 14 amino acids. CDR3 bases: TGTGCCAGTAGTATAAGGGGACAGGACTATGGCTACACCTTC. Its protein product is CASSIRGQDYGYTF.

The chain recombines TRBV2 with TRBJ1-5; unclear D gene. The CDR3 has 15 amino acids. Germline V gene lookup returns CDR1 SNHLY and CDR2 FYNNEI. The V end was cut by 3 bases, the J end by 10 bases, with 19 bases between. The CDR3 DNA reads TGTGCCAGCAGTGATCGGTCGTCTTATATGGGCCCCCAGCATTTT. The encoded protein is CASSDRSSYMGPQHF.

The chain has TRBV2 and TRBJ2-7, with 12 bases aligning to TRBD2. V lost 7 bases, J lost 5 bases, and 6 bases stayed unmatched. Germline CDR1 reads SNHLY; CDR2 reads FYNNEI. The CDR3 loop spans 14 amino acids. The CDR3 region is CASTRTSGIDEQYF. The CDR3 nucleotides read TGTGCCAGCACTCGGACTAGCGGGATAGACGAGCAGTACTTC.

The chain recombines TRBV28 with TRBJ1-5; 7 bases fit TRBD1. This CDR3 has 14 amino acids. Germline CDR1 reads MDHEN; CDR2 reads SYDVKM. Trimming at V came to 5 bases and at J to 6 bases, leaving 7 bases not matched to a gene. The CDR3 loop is CASSARQGSQPQHF. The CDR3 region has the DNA TGTGCCAGCAGTGCTAGACAGGGAAGTCAGCCCCAGCATTTT.

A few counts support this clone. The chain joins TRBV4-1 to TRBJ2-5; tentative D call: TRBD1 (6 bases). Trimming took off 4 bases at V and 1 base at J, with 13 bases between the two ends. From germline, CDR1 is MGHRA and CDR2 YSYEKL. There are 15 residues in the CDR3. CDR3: CASSPNRDVQETQYF. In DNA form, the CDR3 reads TGCGCCAGCAGCCCCAACAGGGATGTCCAAGAGACCCAGTACTTC.

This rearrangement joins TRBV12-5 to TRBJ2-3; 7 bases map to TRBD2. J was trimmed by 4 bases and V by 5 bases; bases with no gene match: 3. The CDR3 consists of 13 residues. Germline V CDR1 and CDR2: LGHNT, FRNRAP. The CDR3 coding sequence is TGTGCTAGTGGTCTTCGGGGGGCAGATACGCAGTATTTT. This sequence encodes CASGLRGADTQYF.

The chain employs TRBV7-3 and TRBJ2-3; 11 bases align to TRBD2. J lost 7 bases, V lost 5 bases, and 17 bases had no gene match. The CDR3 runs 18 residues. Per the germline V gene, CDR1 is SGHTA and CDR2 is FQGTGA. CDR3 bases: TGTGCCAGCAGCCCCGACAGGGGAGTAGCGGGGGGGGTAAATACGCAGTATTTT. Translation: CASSPDRGVAGGVNTQYF.

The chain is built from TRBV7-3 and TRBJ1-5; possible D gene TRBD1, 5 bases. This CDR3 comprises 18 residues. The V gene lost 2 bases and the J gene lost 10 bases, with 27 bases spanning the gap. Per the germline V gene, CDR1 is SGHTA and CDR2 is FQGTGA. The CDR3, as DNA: TGTGCCAGCAGCTTAGGGCAGTACACCCGGGCCCCGGGGGACCCCCAGCATTTT. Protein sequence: CASSLGQYTRAPGDPQHF.

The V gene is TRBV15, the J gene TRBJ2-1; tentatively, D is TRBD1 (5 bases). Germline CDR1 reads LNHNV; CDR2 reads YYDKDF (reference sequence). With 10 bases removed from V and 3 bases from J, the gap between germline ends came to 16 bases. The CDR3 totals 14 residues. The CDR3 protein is CAIAGAEVYNEQFF. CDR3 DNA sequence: TGTGCCATCGCTGGGGCAGAGGTCTACAATGAGCAGTTCTTC.

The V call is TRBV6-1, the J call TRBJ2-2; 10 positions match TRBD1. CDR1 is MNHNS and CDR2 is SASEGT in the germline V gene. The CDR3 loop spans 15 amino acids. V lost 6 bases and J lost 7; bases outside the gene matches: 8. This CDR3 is CASRRGQGGVGELFF. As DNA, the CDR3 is TGTGCCAGCAGACGTGGACAGGGGGGGGTCGGGGAGCTGTTTTTT.

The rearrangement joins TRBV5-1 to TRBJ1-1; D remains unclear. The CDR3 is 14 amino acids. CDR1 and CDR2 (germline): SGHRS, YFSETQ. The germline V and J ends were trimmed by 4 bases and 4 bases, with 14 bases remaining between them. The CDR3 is CASSLTMGSTEAFF. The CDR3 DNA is TGCGCCAGCAGCCTCACTATGGGTAGCACTGAAGCTTTCTTT.

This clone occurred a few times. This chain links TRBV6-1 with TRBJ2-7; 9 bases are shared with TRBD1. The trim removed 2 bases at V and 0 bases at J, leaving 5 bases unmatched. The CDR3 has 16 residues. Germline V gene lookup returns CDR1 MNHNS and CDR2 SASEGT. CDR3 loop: CASSETGGFSSYEQYF. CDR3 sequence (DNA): TGTGCCAGCAGTGAAACAGGGGGCTTCAGCTCCTACGAGCAGTACTTC.